One TCR beta chain is described in this entry. Its specificity is not known. This table comes from immunoSEQ multiplex PCR, and its TCRdb copy is limited to in-frame clones, with some not included. Among over 100,000 clones, about 86% were seen once, and the ten largest hold 5%. Germline V CDR1 and CDR2: SGHTA, FQGNSA. The V and J ends lost 1 base and 7 bases, in that order; junction bases with no gene match: 5. This CDR3 has 14 amino acids. This sample was included in a study of T cell responses to AZD1222 COVID-19 vaccine. Study-wide findings and caveats: Donors were mostly white British, more females; clonal diversity possibly underestimated. It was only after the peak T cell response that any repertoires were sampled.

The rearrangement uses TRBV7-2 and TRBJ1-2; 8 bases line up with TRBD1. The sequence was obtained from an adult in good health. The sequencing used peripheral blood, collected on day 0 of AZD1222 vaccination. CDR3 amino acids: CASSLDDRGIGYTF. The CDR3 DNA follows: TGTGCCAGCAGCTTAGACGACAGGGGTATTGGCTACACCTTC.